This T cell receptor (beta chain) was captured in a study of cytomegalovirus exposure and HLA in healthy donors (dated by TCRdb to 2017 to 2019). In the study overall: An earlier analysis of around 600 of the donors reported 250 to 350 Gb of sequence data and approximately 110 million unique TCR beta sequences from 150 million to 200 million T cells. An early release covering around 630 HLA-typed donors comprised 250 to 350 gigabases of sequencing data and roughly 86 million unique TCR sequences. Among the roughly 390 genotyped donors, 75% to 90% belonged to the genetic ancestry cluster associated with self-reported Caucasian donors. The study aimed to test whether cataloging public T cell receptors could reveal signatures of past pathogen exposure. The T cell repertoires of 670 or so subjects were profiled by immunosequencing and related to cytomegalovirus serostatus. A separate validation cohort of approximately 130 different subjects was used in addition to the 666-subject first cohort. High-throughput TCR immunosequencing, statistical association of individual TCRs with disease status, and machine learning were combined to predict cytomegalovirus infection status. In a later analysis, previously published TCR beta repertoires from several hundred donors were re-analyzed and high-resolution HLA genotyping was added so that TCR occurrence patterns could be studied. The later analysis used no new phenotypic data to find candidate immune exposures, relying instead on TCR beta sequences and their occurrence across donors. In an earlier analysis of over 550 of the donors, high-throughput TCR beta sequencing was used to judge whether each TCR beta V gene segment behaved as functional or pseudogenic. Donor age, sex, ethnicity and CMV serostatus were collected together with the repertoire data. In a later genetic analysis, genome-wide SNP genotypes for about 65% of the roughly 670 donors were used, and that subset was treated as a discovery cohort. Every repertoire in the discovery cohort had been generated on one and the same sequencing platform. HLA typing included class I and class II loci at four-digit resolution. The number of typed donors differed by locus: about 629-630 for A, B, C, DRB1 and DQB1; 522 for DQA1; around 610 for DPA1; and around 450 for DPB1. About five DR-DQ haplotypes were handled as single units for association and clustering, since linkage in the cohort was strong. Among about 360 genotyped donors of the cohort, an average of approximately 240,000 unique TCR beta nucleotide sequences were sequenced per donor, around a sixth of them non-productive. What the work shows at the level of the full study, not this receptor alone: In a later analysis, HLA-associated TCR beta chains showed more clonal expansion and lower generation probabilities than non-associated chains that were equally common. Linkage disequilibrium might explain the correlated functional status among segregating V segments, but an unknown experimental factor could not be excluded. A further reported finding was that TCR beta sequences accurately predicted the HLA-A and HLA-B alleles for most subjects in the first cohort. A cluster of highly shared sequence variants was judged likely to represent a technical artifact of the sequencing pipeline. In a later genetic analysis, fewer N-insertions in productive TCRs were reported among donors in an Asian-associated ancestry cluster than the roughly 700-donor mean. Specific HLA alleles were associated with 15,000 to 20,000 TCR beta sequences at a false discovery rate of 0.05 in a later analysis. According to the authors, the approach could potentially be generalized to other disease states and immunological phenotypes. Broadly in line with IMGT annotations, most TCR beta V segments showed up in productive rearrangements about 87% or about 30% of the time in an earlier analysis of 587 of the donors. Because counts were too low, about 17 rarely observed V segments, including chromosome 9 orphons, were excluded from the earlier analysis of around 590 of the donors. Presence/absence analyses assumed roughly uniform sequencing depth across donors, an assumption that may not hold. In a later genetic analysis, a missense DCLRE1C variant was associated with V-gene and J-gene trimming of TCR beta chains, and the association was replicated in an independent cohort. According to a later analysis, most CMV-associated TCR beta chains appeared to be HLA-restricted, and the HLA associations seemed to be driven largely by CMV exposure. A few of the identified cytomegalovirus-associated TCR beta chains were confirmed in vitro to be specific for cytomegalovirus antigens. Some IMGT-functional V segments, including TRBV6-2 and TRBV6-3, could not be distinguished by the 87-base-pair reads and were therefore excluded. In the study, around 150 TCR beta chains were listed as associated with cytomegalovirus. The classifier was reported to diagnose cytomegalovirus status with high specificity and sensitivity in both the original cohort and the validation cohort. The only immune exposure information available for the cohort was CMV serostatus. While some public TCRs were present in many individuals, most TCR sequences turned up only very rarely across donors. Several of the top co-occurrence clusters appeared to be linked to parvovirus B19, influenza, CMV and Epstein-Barr virus, according to a later analysis. Only TCR beta chains were sequenced in this cohort, and the absence of alpha or paired-chain data limited detectable features. Assigning TCR associations to individual alleles was difficult when HLA alleles, especially DR and DQ, strongly co-occurred. According to a later analysis, TCR association rates differed among HLA loci, with DRB1 alleles showing the most associated TCRs and HLA-C alleles showing the fewest. HLA typing was unavailable for some donors at each locus, so association tests used only the typed subset.

The cohort consisted of 650 to 700 healthy bone marrow donors. All cohort members were sampled while nominally healthy, although unrecorded immune exposures were likely present. The donor was CMV seropositive and was included in the group of 289 seropositive cohort members. A peripheral blood sample was collected from each donor, and TCR beta sequencing was performed on peripheral blood mononuclear cells. Genomic DNA was extracted from the blood cell samples with the Qiagen DNeasy Blood Extraction Kit. This clone occurred once. The specificity of this receptor is unknown. No base qualities exist here, and no much larger clone lies one base off it. Receptor libraries were prepared by the immunoSEQ multiplex PCR assay. For the multiplex PCR, a mixture combining 60 forward primers for TCR Vbeta segments and 13 reverse primers for TCR Jbeta segments was used. Amplification of the CDR3 region of rearranged TCR beta genes was performed with a multiplex PCR assay on genomic DNA. The Illumina HiSeq System was used to sequence the amplified TCR beta libraries as 87-base-pair reads. Regarding the original processing steps: A later analysis counted about 82 million unique TCR beta chains across the 666 repertoires, and some 11 million of these chains were shared by at least two donors. Raw reads were error-corrected and collapsed into unique sequences by a nearest-neighbor algorithm in which closely related sequences were merged to remove PCR and sequencing errors. V, D and J gene segments were assigned by aligning CDR3 sequences to IMGT reference sequences. For a sequence to be retained, a match of at least six nucleotides was required to both a V gene segment and a J gene segment. Rearrangements were called productive when the CDR3 lacked stop codons and stayed in frame with V and J; all others were non-productive. CDR3 was defined by IMGT convention, running from the second conserved V-encoded cysteine to the conserved J-encoded phenylalanine. In an earlier analysis of more than 550 of the donors, sequences lacking an unambiguous match to a single V gene segment were excluded. An earlier analysis of about 590 of the donors classified V segments as functional when productive rearrangements were above 56.7% and as segregating when the standard deviation between donors was above 5%. To diagnose cytomegalovirus status from the catalog of TCR beta chain sequences, a statistical classification framework was built. In a later analysis, TCR nucleotide sequences were compared against IMGT/GENE-DB human TR gene sequences so that V and J genes could be assigned. Using the TCRdist pipeline, a later analysis assigned CDR3 sequences along with most-parsimonious VDJ recombination scenarios. In a later analysis, each TCR beta chain was defined by its CDR3 amino acid sequence together with its V-gene family, and reads without a unique V-gene family were excluded. To address suspected cross-contamination and a sequencing artifact, a later analysis removed roughly 580 highly shared, low-generation-probability nucleotide sequences. A later analysis calculated a clonal expansion index for each public chain from normalized within-repertoire ranks of inferred template counts. A later analysis computed generation probabilities with a VDJ recombination model fitted to out-of-frame rearrangements, and checked the results against IGoR. In a later analysis, TCR-TCR, TCR-HLA and TCR-CMV co-occurrence was scored with hypergeometric tests, and a repertoire-size bias correction was applied to TCR pairs. False discovery rates were estimated in a later analysis by permuting HLA or CMV assignments 20 times. A later analysis grouped co-occurring TCRs with DBSCAN, adding TCRdist sequence similarity when clustering within HLA-allele-positive subsets. For co-occurrence clustering, repertoires with fewer than 30,000 or more than 120,000 public chains were excluded, along with five repertoires with anomalous nucleotide sharing. TCRdb retrieved this table from immuneACCESS and kept in-frame rearrangements only. Not all clones are present; in checked studies, unresolved V genes account for under half, and no reason is known for the remainder. The V and J calls and clone size come from that table; D and trimming were worked out from the DNA. Across this sample there are under 200,000 clones, with around 78% seen only once. Clones ranked in the top ten supply roughly 6.4% of the sample.

From the cysteine through the phenylalanine, the CDR3 covers 12 amino acids. Solely the CDR3 DNA is kept, with 36 bases framed from the first base. Looking up the germline V gene yields CDR1 SGHDT and CDR2 YYEEEE. The V end gives up 4 bases and the J end 6 bases, leaving 4 bases in the junction not matched to a gene. The sample taken for sequencing was PBMCs. Recombination connected TRBV5-6 to TRBJ2-7, with 7 middle bases fitting TRBD2. The receptor was derived from a woman aged 40 to 50 in good health and CMV-seropositive. CDR3 region: CASSPGTIEQYF. At the DNA level, the sequence is TGTGCCAGCAGCCCGGGGACTATCGAGCAGTACTTC.